This TCR beta chain was recovered during a study of identical twins. Study-level results: Twins shared beta out-of-frame sequences in excess, but this excess was weaker.

A universal primer site came from template switching; cDNA carried unique molecular identifiers. TCRdb recomputed calls from the 5' RACE reads with MiXCR, one row per CDR3 protein. The sample has more than 250,000 distinct CDR3 sequences, more than 6.5% seen once. In its sample, this clonotype was seen many times. The target antigen is unknown. The length of the CDR3 is 12 residues. Germline CDR1 and CDR2: SGHTA and FQGNSA. The germline V and J ends were trimmed by 4 bases and 9 bases, with 10 bases remaining between them. Donors were all healthy Caucasians. These records were also assigned to another study, of yellow fever vaccine responses in identical twins.

The chain couples TRBV7-2 to TRBJ2-1; D not resolved. The sequence came from a woman aged 18-35 years in good health. Sequenced: memory (CD45RO+) T cells sorted from blood. The CDR3 coding sequence is TGTGCCAGCAGCTCGGTGGGTCGTGAGCAGTTCTTC. Protein product: CASSSVGREQFF. Full variable domain (missing parts from reference TRBV7-2 and TRBJ2-1): GAGVSQSPSNKVTEKGKDVELRCDPISGHTALYWYRQSLGQGLEFLIYFQGNSAPDKSGLPSDRFSAERTGGSVSTLTIQRTQQEDSAVYLCASSSVGREQFFGPGTRLTVL.